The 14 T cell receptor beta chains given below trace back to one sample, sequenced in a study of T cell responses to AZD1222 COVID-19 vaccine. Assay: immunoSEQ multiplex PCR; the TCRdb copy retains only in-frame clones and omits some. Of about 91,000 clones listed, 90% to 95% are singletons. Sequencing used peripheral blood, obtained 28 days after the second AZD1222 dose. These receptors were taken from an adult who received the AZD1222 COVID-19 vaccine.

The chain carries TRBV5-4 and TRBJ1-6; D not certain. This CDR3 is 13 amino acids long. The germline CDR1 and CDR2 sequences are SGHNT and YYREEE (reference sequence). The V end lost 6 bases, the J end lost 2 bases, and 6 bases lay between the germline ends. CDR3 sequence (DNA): TGTGCCAGCATGGTTACCTATAATTCACCCCTCCACTTT. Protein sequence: CASMVTYNSPLHF. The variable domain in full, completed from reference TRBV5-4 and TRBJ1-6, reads ETGVTQSPTHLIKTRGQQVTLRCSSQSGHNTVSWYQQALGQGPQFIFQYYREEENGRGNFPPRFSGLQFPNYSSELNVNALELDDSALYLCASMVTYNSPLHFGNGTRLTVT.

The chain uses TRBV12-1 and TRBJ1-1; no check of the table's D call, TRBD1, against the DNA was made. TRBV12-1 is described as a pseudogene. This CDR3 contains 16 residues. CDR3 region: CASSFRSGEKNTEAFF. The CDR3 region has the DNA TGTGCCAGCAGCTTTCGGTCAGGGGAGAAGAACACTGAAGCTTTCTTT.

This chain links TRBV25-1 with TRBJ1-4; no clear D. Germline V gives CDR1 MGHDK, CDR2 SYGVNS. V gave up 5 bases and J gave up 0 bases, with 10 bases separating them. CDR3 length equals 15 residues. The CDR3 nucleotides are TGTGCCAGCAGTCAATCGGCAGCAACTAATGAAAAACTGTTTTTT. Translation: CASSQSAATNEKLFF.

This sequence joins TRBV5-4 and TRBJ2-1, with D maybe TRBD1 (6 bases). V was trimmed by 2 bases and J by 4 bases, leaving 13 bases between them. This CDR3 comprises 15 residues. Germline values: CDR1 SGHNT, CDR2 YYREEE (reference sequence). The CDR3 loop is CASSFVAGDYNEQFF. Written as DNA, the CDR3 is TGTGCCAGCAGCTTCGTGGCAGGGGATTACAATGAGCAGTTCTTC.

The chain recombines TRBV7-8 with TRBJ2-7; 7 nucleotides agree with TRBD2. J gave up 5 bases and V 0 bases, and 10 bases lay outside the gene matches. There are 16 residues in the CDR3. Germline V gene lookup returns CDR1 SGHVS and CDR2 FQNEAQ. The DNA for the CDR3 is TGTGCCAGCAGCTTAGCCCGGACTAGGAAGGGCGACGAGCAGTACTTC. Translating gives CASSLARTRKGDEQYF.

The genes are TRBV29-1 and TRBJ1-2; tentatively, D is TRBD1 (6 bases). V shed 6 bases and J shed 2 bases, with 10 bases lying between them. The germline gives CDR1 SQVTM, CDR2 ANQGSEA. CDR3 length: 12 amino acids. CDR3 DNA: TGCAGCGTCCCCGGACAGAACTATGGCTACACCTTC. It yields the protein CSVPGQNYGYTF. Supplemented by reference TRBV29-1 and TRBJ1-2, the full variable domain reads SAVISQKPSRDICQRGTSLTIQCQVDSQVTMMFWYRQQPGQSLTLIATANQGSEATYESGFVIDKFPISRPNLTFSTLTVSNMSPEDSSIYLCSVPGQNYGYTFGSGTRLTVV.

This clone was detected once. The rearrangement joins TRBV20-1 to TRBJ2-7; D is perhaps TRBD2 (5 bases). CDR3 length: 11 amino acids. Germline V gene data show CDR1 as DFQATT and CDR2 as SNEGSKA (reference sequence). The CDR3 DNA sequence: TGCAGCCAATACGGACGGGGCGAGCAGTACTTC. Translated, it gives CSQYGRGEQYF.

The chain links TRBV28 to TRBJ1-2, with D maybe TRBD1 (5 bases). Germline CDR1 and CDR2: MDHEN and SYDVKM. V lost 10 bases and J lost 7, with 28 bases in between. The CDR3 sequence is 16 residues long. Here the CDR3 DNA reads TGTGCCATTCCTCAGGTCCCAGGGACCCTATACGGTGGCTACACCTTC. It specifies CAIPQVPGTLYGGYTF.

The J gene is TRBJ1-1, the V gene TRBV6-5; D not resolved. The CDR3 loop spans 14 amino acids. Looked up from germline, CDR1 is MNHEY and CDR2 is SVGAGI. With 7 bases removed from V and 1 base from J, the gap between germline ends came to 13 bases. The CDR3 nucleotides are TGTGCCAGCAATAGAAAGGGCCCGAACACTGAAGCTTTCTTT. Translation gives CASNRKGPNTEAFF.

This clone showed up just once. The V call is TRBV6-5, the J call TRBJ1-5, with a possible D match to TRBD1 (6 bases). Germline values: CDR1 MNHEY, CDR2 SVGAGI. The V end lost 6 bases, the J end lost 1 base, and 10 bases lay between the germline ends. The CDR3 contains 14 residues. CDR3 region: CASRPGTSNQPQHF. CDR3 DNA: TGTGCCAGCAGGCCCGGGACAAGCAATCAGCCCCAGCATTTT.

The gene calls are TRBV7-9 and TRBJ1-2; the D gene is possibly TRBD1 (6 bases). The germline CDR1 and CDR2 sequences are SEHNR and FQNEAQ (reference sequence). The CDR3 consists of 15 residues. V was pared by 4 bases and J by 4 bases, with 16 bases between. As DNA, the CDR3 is TGTGCCAGCAGCTCTCCAGGGGATCACCCCTATGGCTACACCTTC. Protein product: CASSSPGDHPYGYTF. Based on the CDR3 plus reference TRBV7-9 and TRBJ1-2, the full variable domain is DTGVSQNPRHKITKRGQNVTFRCDPISEHNRLYWYRQTLGQGPEFLTYFQNEAQLEKSRLLSDRFSAERPKGSFSTLEIQRTEQGDSAMYLCASSSPGDHPYGYTFGSGTRLTVV.

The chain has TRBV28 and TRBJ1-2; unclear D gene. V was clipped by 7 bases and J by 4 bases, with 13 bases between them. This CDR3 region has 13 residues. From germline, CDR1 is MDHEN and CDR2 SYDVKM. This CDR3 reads CASTPGWGYGYTF. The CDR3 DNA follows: TGTGCCAGCACCCCCGGATGGGGCTATGGCTACACCTTC.

CDR3 bases: TGCGCCGCGAGGCCAGGGGGAGGTAACTATGGCTACACCTTC. Translated: CAARPGGGNYGYTF. This chain uses TRBV10-1 with TRBJ1-2, with 7 bases identical to TRBD1. This CDR3 is 14 amino acids long. V was pared by 11 bases and J by 1 base, with 10 bases of the junction left unmatched. Looked up from germline, CDR1 is WNHNN and CDR2 is SYGVQD (reference sequence).

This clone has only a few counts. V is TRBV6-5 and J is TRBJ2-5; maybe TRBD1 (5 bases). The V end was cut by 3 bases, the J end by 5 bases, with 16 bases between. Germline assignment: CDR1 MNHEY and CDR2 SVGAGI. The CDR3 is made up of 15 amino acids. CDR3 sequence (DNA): TGTGCCAGCAGTTATTTCCCTCAGGGCGGCGAGACCCAGTACTTC. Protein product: CASSYFPQGGETQYF.